The entry below gives a single T cell receptor beta chain sequence along with its context. Data came from immunoSEQ multiplex PCR; TCRdb stores just in-frame clones and leaves some out. The sample holds more than 15,000 clones, 84% seen once. The data stem from a study of T cell changes during pregnancy in multiple sclerosis. This TCR came from a female donor in good health, enrolled as a control in a pregnancy study. The sequencing used CD8+ T cells from peripheral blood mononuclear cells, collected in the second trimester of pregnancy.

CDR3 amino acids: CASSQSDRVYEQYF. The CDR3 DNA reads TGTGCCAGCAGCCAGTCTGACAGAGTATACGAGCAGTACTTC. V is TRBV5-6 and J is TRBJ2-7, with D tentatively TRBD1 (5 bases). Looked up from germline, CDR1 is SGHDT and CDR2 is YYEEEE. The CDR3 loop spans 14 amino acids. The V gene lost 4 bases and the J gene lost 4 bases, with 15 bases spanning the gap.